Each of the 3 T cell receptor beta chains below was sequenced from the same sample in a study of T cell repertoires in cytomegalovirus infection. TCRdb fed the reads into MiXCR, producing one record per CDR3 protein. The sample holds about 740,000 distinct CDR3 sequences, 30% to 40% seen once. Antigen specificity for these receptors is unknown. The material was cultured PBMCs, obtained from culture after CMV antigen stimulation. The receptors here all came from a human donor in good health (CMV status not recorded). Some clones in this sample may be carry-over from other donors' samples.

The genes are TRBV6-2 or TRBV6-3 and TRBJ2-5; no definite D call. Per germline, CDR1 MNHEY and CDR2 SVGEGT. Trimming cost V 8 bases and J 4 bases, with 14 bases left between them. The length of the CDR3 is 13 residues. CDR3 region: CASFRSAGETQYF. The CDR3 DNA reads TGTGCCAGCTTCCGGTCTGCTGGAGAGACCCAGTACTTC.

The rearrangement links TRBV12-5 to TRBJ2-3; 8 nucleotides align to TRBD2. Germline loops: CDR1 LGHNT, CDR2 FRNRAP. J gave up 2 bases and V 0 bases, and 7 bases lay outside the gene matches. The CDR3 totals 17 residues. CDR3 in amino acids: CASGLVKFSGNTDTQYF. The CDR3 DNA follows: TGTGCTAGTGGTTTGGTAAAATTTAGCGGGAACACAGATACGCAGTATTTT. The complete variable domain, with remaining parts taken from reference TRBV12-5 and TRBJ2-3, reads DARVTQTPRHKVTEMGQEVTMRCQPILGHNTVFWYRQTMMQGLELLAYFRNRAPLDDSGMPKDRFSAEMPDATLATLKIQPSEPRDSAVYFCASGLVKFSGNTDTQYFGPGTRLTVL.

This clonotype was seen a handful of times. The J gene is TRBJ1-1, the V gene TRBV18, with D uncertain. Per germline, CDR1 KGHSH and CDR2 LQKENI. V lost 3 bases, J lost 4 bases, and 12 bases lay in between. There are 14 residues in the CDR3. The CDR3 reads CASSPPGLGTEAFF. In DNA form, the CDR3 reads TGTGCCAGCTCACCCCCGGGTCTGGGCACTGAAGCTTTCTTT.